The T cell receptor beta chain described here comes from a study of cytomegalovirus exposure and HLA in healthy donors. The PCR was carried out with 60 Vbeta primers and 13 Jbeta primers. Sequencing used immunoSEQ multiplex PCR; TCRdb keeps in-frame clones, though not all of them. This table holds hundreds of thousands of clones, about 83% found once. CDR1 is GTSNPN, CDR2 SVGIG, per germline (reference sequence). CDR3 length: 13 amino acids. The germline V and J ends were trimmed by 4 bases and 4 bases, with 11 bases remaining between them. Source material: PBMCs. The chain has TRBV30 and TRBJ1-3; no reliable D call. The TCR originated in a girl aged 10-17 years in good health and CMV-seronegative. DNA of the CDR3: TGTGCCTGGAAGAACACGGGGGGAAACACCATATATTTT. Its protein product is CAWKNTGGNTIYF.